Following are 29 T cell receptor beta chains from one sample sequenced in a study of blood T cell repertoires in COVID-19. The assay was immunoSEQ multiplex PCR, and TCRdb's table has in-frame clones only and misses some. The sample yields 310,000 or so clones, 70% to 90% seen once. The sample taken for sequencing was PBMCs or T cells enriched from blood (not recorded which). The origin of the receptors is a woman aged 25 to 45 who had recovered from COVID-19.

This chain connects TRBV18 to TRBJ2-7; TRBD1 matches 10 bases. V dropped 0 bases and J dropped 6; count of bases not matched to a gene: 5. The CDR3 has 15 residues. The germline CDR1 and CDR2 sequences are KGHSH and LQKENI. CDR3 sequence reads: CASSPPGQGPLEQYF. The CDR3 coding sequence is TGTGCCAGCTCACCACCGGGACAGGGGCCTCTCGAGCAGTACTTC.

As for this clone: Other nucleotide sequences in the sample specify the same CDR3. J is TRBJ1-1 and V is TRBV3-1 (or the pseudogene TRBV3-2); unclear D gene. The CDR3 contains 15 residues. V was trimmed by 1 base and J by 0 bases, leaving 9 bases between them. Germline CDR1 LGHDT, CDR2 YNNKEL (reference sequence). CDR3 sequence: CASSQVPGVNTEAFF. In DNA, the CDR3 is TGTGCCAGCAGCCAAGTCCCGGGAGTGAACACTGAAGCTTTCTTT.

The V call is TRBV30, the J call TRBJ1-2; 12 bases are a match to TRBD1. The trim removed 1 base at V and 2 bases at J, leaving 2 bases unmatched. Germline values: CDR1 GTSNPN, CDR2 SVGIG (reference sequence). The CDR3 runs to 15 residues. CDR3 nucleotides: TGTGCCTGGAGTGGGGGGACAGGGGGCAACTATGGCTACACCTTC. Protein: CAWSGGTGGNYGYTF. The entire variable domain, with the rest obtained from reference TRBV30 and TRBJ1-2, is as follows: SQTIHQWPATLVQPVGSPLSLECTVEGTSNPNLYWYRQAAGRGLQLLFYSVGIGQISSEVPQNLSASRPQDRQFILSSKKLLLSDSGFYLCAWSGGTGGNYGYTFGSGTRLTVV.

The chain links TRBV5-1 to TRBJ2-5; D possibly corresponds to TRBD2 (5 bases). With 5 bases removed from V and 4 bases from J, the gap between germline ends came to 18 bases. The length of the CDR3 is 15 residues. Per germline, CDR1 SGHRS and CDR2 YFSETQ. Here the CDR3 reads CASSWTVLGRETQYF. The CDR3 DNA reads TGCGCCAGCAGTTGGACGGTGTTGGGGAGAGAGACCCAGTACTTC. The full variable domain, completed using reference TRBV5-1 and TRBJ2-5, is KAGVTQTPRYLIKTRGQQVTLSCSPISGHRSVSWYQQTPGQGLQFLFEYFSETQRNKGNFPGRFSGRQFSNSRSEMNVSTLELGDSALYLCASSWTVLGRETQYFGPGTRLLVL.

This chain links TRBV29-1 with TRBJ1-1; D gene unclear. Germline V gene data show CDR1 as SQVTM and CDR2 as ANQGSEA. Trimming took off 7 bases at V and 7 bases at J, with 10 bases between the two ends. The CDR3 spans 10 residues. The CDR3 here is CSAAAGEAFF. Written as DNA, the CDR3 is TGCAGCGCCGCGGCGGGTGAAGCTTTCTTT.

The rearrangement uses TRBV5-1 and TRBJ2-6; 8 bases are a match to TRBD1. Germline assignment: CDR1 SGHRS and CDR2 YFSETQ. After removal of 2 bases from V and 0 bases from J, the junction contained 1 base not matched to a gene. The CDR3 is made up of 16 amino acids. The CDR3 DNA is TGCGCCAGCAGCTTTACAGGGGGCTCTGGGGCCAACGTCCTGACTTTC. Amino acid sequence: CASSFTGGSGANVLTF.

The chain has TRBV6-2 or TRBV6-3 and TRBJ2-7, with 12 bases aligning to TRBD1. V was pared by 5 bases and J by 4 bases, with 12 bases of the junction left unmatched. Germline CDR1 MNHEY, CDR2 SVGEGT. There are 17 residues in the CDR3. The CDR3 protein is CASSDPPGTGGLYEQYF. The DNA of the CDR3 is TGTGCCAGCAGTGACCCCCCCGGGACAGGGGGCCTGTACGAGCAGTACTTC.

V is TRBV12-5 and J is TRBJ2-7; D gene uncertain. The germline gives CDR1 LGHNT, CDR2 FRNRAP. Trimming cost V 0 bases and J 5 bases, with 5 bases left between them. CDR3 size: 12 residues. CDR3 in amino acids: CASGLVYHEQYF. The CDR3 DNA sequence: TGTGCTAGTGGTTTGGTATATCACGAGCAGTACTTC.

The chain employs TRBV3-1 (or the pseudogene TRBV3-2) and TRBJ2-4, with TRBD2 identical over 8 bases. The J segment lost 13 bases and the V segment lost 4 bases, leaving 18 bases of the junction unmatched. Germline V gives CDR1 LGHDT, CDR2 YNNKEL (reference sequence). This CDR3 has 16 amino acids. The CDR3: CASSLGVGRGDPVQYF. CDR3 DNA sequence: TGTGCCAGCAGCCTGGGGGTAGGGCGGGGGGACCCGGTCCAGTACTTC.

The chain carries TRBV15 and TRBJ2-2; D remains ambiguous. Deletions cut 1 base from V and 4 bases from J, with 13 bases between. CDR3 length: 16 residues. Germline V gene sequence: CDR1 LNHNV, CDR2 YYDKDF (reference sequence). DNA for the CDR3: TGTGCCACCAGCAGAGTTAGTCACCCCGGCACCGGGGAGCTGTTTTTT. As protein: CATSRVSHPGTGELFF. The full variable domain, rest sourced from reference TRBV15 and TRBJ2-2, is DAMVIQNPRYQVTQFGKPVTLSCSQTLNHNVMYWYQQKSSQAPKLLFHYYDKDFNNEADTPDNFQSRRPNTSFCFLDIRSPGLGDTAMYLCATSRVSHPGTGELFFGEGSRLTVL.

CDR3 DNA sequence: TGCGCCAGCAGCTTGGAAGCAGGCTACGAGCAGTACTTC. It codes for CASSLEAGYEQYF. The chain uses TRBV5-1 and TRBJ2-7, with unresolved D. Looked up from germline, CDR1 is SGHRS and CDR2 is YFSETQ. The CDR3 totals 13 residues. Trimming removed 0 bases at V and 3 bases at J, with 7 bases between.

J is TRBJ2-6 and V is TRBV30; the D is unclear. Trimming cost V 7 bases and J 0 bases, with 4 bases left between them. Per the germline V gene, CDR1 is GTSNPN and CDR2 is SVGIG (reference sequence). The CDR3 totals 12 residues. CDR3 bases: TGTGCCTCCCTCTCTGGGGCCAACGTCCTGACTTTC. Encoded protein: CASLSGANVLTF.

V gene TRBV6-2 or TRBV6-3 combines with J gene TRBJ1-1, with D maybe TRBD1 (5 bases). This CDR3 has 14 amino acids. The germline gives CDR1 MNHEY, CDR2 SVGEGT. V lost 6 bases and J 5 bases, leaving 16 bases between the germline ends. The chain's CDR3 is CASSLYGGRTEAFF. DNA for the CDR3: TGTGCCAGCAGCCTTTACGGGGGTCGGACTGAAGCTTTCTTT.

The rearrangement joins TRBV4-1 to TRBJ1-1; 7 bases fit TRBD1. The CDR3 length is 13 residues. CDR1 and CDR2 (germline): MGHRA, YSYEKL. Trimming at V came to 2 bases and at J to 6 bases, leaving 3 bases not matched to a gene. DNA of the CDR3: TGCGCCAGCAGCCAACAAACAGGGGCTGAAGCTTTCTTT. Amino acid sequence: CASSQQTGAEAFF.

The chain's CDR3 is CASSATGFDQPQHF. Here the CDR3 DNA reads TGTGCCAGTAGTGCTACAGGGTTCGATCAGCCCCAGCATTTT. The gene calls are TRBV19 and TRBJ1-5; tentative D call: TRBD1 (6 bases). Deletions cut 5 bases from V and 5 bases from J, with 13 bases between. CDR1 is LNHDA and CDR2 is SQIVND in the germline V gene (reference sequence). This CDR3 spans 14 amino acids.

The chain recombines TRBV6-5 with TRBJ1-1; TRBD1 aligns across 7 bases. J gave up 0 bases and V 6 bases, and 4 bases lay outside the gene matches. The germline V gene encodes CDR1 MNHEY and CDR2 SVGAGI. The CDR3 is made up of 14 amino acids. This chain's CDR3 is CASRGGQMNTEAFF. CDR3 nucleotide sequence: TGTGCCAGCAGAGGGGGACAGATGAACACTGAAGCTTTCTTT.

The chain uses TRBV30 and TRBJ1-6; 11 positions match TRBD1. CDR1 is GTSNPN, CDR2 SVGIG, per germline (reference sequence). This CDR3 is 16 amino acids long. Germline trimming cut 1 base from V and 4 bases from J; bases unmatched to any gene: 3. The CDR3 loop reads CAWSAGTGGYNSPLHF. DNA of the CDR3: TGTGCCTGGAGTGCCGGGACAGGGGGATATAATTCACCCCTCCACTTT.

This clone was seen only once. The DNA of the CDR3 is TGTGCCAGCAACGAGGGGGGGGTTGGCTACACCTTC. Protein product: CASNEGGVGYTF. This chain connects TRBV6-5 to TRBJ1-2; perhaps TRBD1 as D (6 bases). The CDR3 spans 12 residues. V was cut by 7 bases and J by 7 bases, with 13 bases left in between. Germline CDR1 is MNHEY and CDR2 is SVGAGI.

V usage is TRBV5-4 and J usage is TRBJ2-5; 10 nucleotides match TRBD1. Germline lookup yields CDR1 SGHNT and CDR2 YYREEE (reference sequence). The CDR3 has 18 amino acids. V lost 4 bases to trimming and J lost 5 bases; unmatched junction nucleotides: 17. CDR3 amino acids: CASSHTQRVGQGIETQYF. CDR3 nucleotide sequence: TGTGCCAGCAGCCATACCCAGCGTGTGGGACAGGGGATCGAGACCCAGTACTTC. The full variable domain, rest sourced from reference TRBV5-4 and TRBJ2-5, is ETGVTQSPTHLIKTRGQQVTLRCSSQSGHNTVSWYQQALGQGPQFIFQYYREEENGRGNFPPRFSGLQFPNYSSELNVNALELDDSALYLCASSHTQRVGQGIETQYFGPGTRLLVL.

This chain connects TRBV7-8 to TRBJ2-5, with D perhaps TRBD2 (5 bases). CDR1 is SGHVS and CDR2 is FQNEAQ in the germline V gene. The length of the CDR3 is 15 residues. The ends were cut back, 5 bases at V and 5 bases at J, with 18 bases in the middle. The CDR3 DNA reads TGTGCCAGCAGCCTATCCCGGGCTAGCTTTGAGACCCAGTACTTC. It codes for CASSLSRASFETQYF.

The V and J genes are TRBV11-2 and TRBJ1-1; 9 bases are a match to TRBD1. The CDR3 extends over 17 amino acids. Germline CDR1 reads SGHAT; CDR2 reads FQNNGV. Germline trimming cut 4 bases from V and 3 bases from J; bases unmatched to any gene: 12. CDR3 protein: CASSSNRGRVVHTEAFF. CDR3 DNA: TGTGCCAGCAGCTCAAACAGGGGGCGGGTGGTGCACACTGAAGCTTTCTTT.

V usage is TRBV5-1 and J usage is TRBJ2-1; maybe TRBD2 (6 bases). V was trimmed by 3 bases and J by 5 bases, leaving 12 bases between them. The CDR3 sequence is 14 residues long. Germline V gene sequence: CDR1 SGHRS, CDR2 YFSETQ. For the CDR3, the DNA is TGCGCCAGCAGCTGGGGAGGCCAAAACAATGAGCAGTTCTTC. Its translation: CASSWGGQNNEQFF. The full variable domain, with the rest looked up from reference TRBV5-1 and TRBJ2-1, is KAGVTQTPRYLIKTRGQQVTLSCSPISGHRSVSWYQQTPGQGLQFLFEYFSETQRNKGNFPGRFSGRQFSNSRSEMNVSTLELGDSALYLCASSWGGQNNEQFFGPGTRLTVL.

The gene calls are TRBV19 and TRBJ1-5; a possible D gene is TRBD1 (6 bases). The CDR3 covers 19 residues. The V end was cut by 4 bases, the J end by 3 bases, with 25 bases between. Germline V gene data show CDR1 as LNHDA and CDR2 as SQIVND (reference sequence). CDR3 coding DNA: TGTGCCAGTAGTAGAAACAGGGTTGCGCTACTCTCTGACAATCAGCCCCAGCATTTT. As protein: CASSRNRVALLSDNQPQHF.

The chain joins TRBV9 to TRBJ1-2; D is possibly TRBD1 (5 bases). With 4 bases removed from V and 7 bases from J, the gap between germline ends came to 17 bases. The germline V gene encodes CDR1 SGDLS and CDR2 YYNGEE. This CDR3 is built from 14 residues. For the CDR3, the DNA is TGTGCCAGCAGCCCCAGACAGTCCGGGGGTGGCTACACCTTC. Amino acids: CASSPRQSGGGYTF.

The chain couples TRBV4-2 to TRBJ2-7, with TRBD2 identical over 16 bases. V trimming: 4 bases; J trimming: 7 bases; junction bases outside the gene matches: 10. Germline values: CDR1 LGHNA, CDR2 YNFKEQ. CDR3 size: 17 residues. Here the CDR3 DNA reads TGTGCCAGCAGCCTCGCGGGACTAGCGGGGGGGCCGGTTGAGCAGTACTTC. Its protein is CASSLAGLAGGPVEQYF.

J is TRBJ1-5 and V is TRBV30; TRBD1 agrees at 9 bases. Germline assignment: CDR1 GTSNPN and CDR2 SVGIG (reference sequence). The CDR3 totals 12 residues. J gave up 6 bases and V 7 bases, and 4 bases lay outside the gene matches. The CDR3 reads CAFDRGGQPQHF. The CDR3 DNA sequence: TGTGCCTTTGACAGGGGGGGTCAGCCCCAGCATTTT.

J is TRBJ1-1 and V is TRBV3-1 (or the pseudogene TRBV3-2); D gene uncertain. The CDR3 has 14 residues. The ends were cut back, 3 bases at V and 4 bases at J, with 12 bases in the middle. Per the germline V gene, CDR1 is LGHDT and CDR2 is YNNKEL (reference sequence). The DNA of the CDR3 is TGTGCCAGCAGCCACTCCTTGGCTGGCACTGAAGCTTTCTTT. Translated: CASSHSLAGTEAFF.

This chain connects TRBV27 to TRBJ1-1; no clear D gene. CDR3 length equals 12 residues. The V end lost 6 bases, the J end lost 1 base, and 6 bases lay between the germline ends. Germline V gives CDR1 MNHEY, CDR2 SMNVEV (reference sequence). CDR3 nucleotides: TGTGCCAGCAGGCGGTGGAACACTGAAGCTTTCTTT. This gives the protein CASRRWNTEAFF.

The chain combines TRBV6-1 with TRBJ2-5; 9 positions match TRBD2. CDR1 and CDR2 (germline): MNHNS, SASEGT. The CDR3 extends over 17 amino acids. V was pared by 3 bases and J by 0 bases, with 8 bases of the junction left unmatched. CDR3 bases: TGTGCCAGCAGTGACGACTTAAGCGGGGGGTACCAAGAGACCCAGTACTTC. This gives the protein CASSDDLSGGYQETQYF.